What follows is one T cell receptor beta chain and its context. This sample was included in a study of blood T cell repertoires in COVID-19. As for the study in general: From the United States, Italy and Spain came samples of acute and convalescent COVID-19.

The CDR3 sequence is 14 residues long. The V segment lost 4 bases and the J segment 3 bases; nucleotides outside the gene matches: 6. In germline, CDR1 is SGHKS, CDR2 YYEKEE (reference sequence). In the original processing: Amplification with reference gene primers provided the estimates of nucleated cell counts. Sequenced by immunoSEQ multiplex PCR; TCRdb stores in-frame clones only, minus some. V, J and clone size reflect that table, while D and trimming were determined from the DNA. The table has under 85,000 clones, 82% seen once. The sequence derives from a human donor in a cohort sampled during active COVID-19. This chain connects TRBV5-5 to TRBJ2-5, with 7 bases aligning to TRBD2. Sequenced: peripheral blood. CDR3 DNA: TGTGCCAGCAGCCGGGGAGGGGCAGAAGAGACCCAGTACTTC. It encodes CASSRGGAEETQYF.